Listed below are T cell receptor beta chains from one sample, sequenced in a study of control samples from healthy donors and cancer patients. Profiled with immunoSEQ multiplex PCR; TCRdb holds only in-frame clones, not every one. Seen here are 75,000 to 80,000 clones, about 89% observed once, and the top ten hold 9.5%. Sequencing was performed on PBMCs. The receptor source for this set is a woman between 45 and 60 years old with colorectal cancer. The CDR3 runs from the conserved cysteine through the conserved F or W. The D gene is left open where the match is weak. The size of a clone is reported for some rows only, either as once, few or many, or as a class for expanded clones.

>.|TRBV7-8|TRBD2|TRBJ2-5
TGTGCCAGCAGCTTAGTAGGTGCGGGGGGATCACAAGAGACCCAGTACTTC
CASSLVGAGGSQETQYF
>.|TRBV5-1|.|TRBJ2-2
TGCGCCAGCAGCCCACAGCCCCTGGGGACCGGGGAGCTGTTTTTT
CASSPQPLGTGELFF
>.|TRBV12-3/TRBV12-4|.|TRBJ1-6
TGTGCCAGCAGCCTCGATGGTTCACCCCTCCACTTT
CASSLDGSPLHF
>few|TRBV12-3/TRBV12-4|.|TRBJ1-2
TGTGCCAGCACCGGGGACACCTATGGCTACACCTTC
CASTGDTYGYTF
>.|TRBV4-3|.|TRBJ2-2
TGCGCCAGCAGCCAAGAATGGGGCACCGGGGAGCTGTTTTTT
CASSQEWGTGELFF
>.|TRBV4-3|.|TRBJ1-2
TGCGCCAGCAGCCAAGATACCAGTAAGAACCTCCGCTATGGCTACACCTTC
CASSQDTSKNLRYGYTF
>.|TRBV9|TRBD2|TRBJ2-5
TGTGCCAGCAGCGTAGGAGGAGCGGGGGGGCTAGAGACCCAGTACTTC
CASSVGGAGGLETQYF
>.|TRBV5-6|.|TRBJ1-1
TGTGCCAGCAGCTTGTTAGTGGCGGGCACTGAAGCTTTCTTT
CASSLLVAGTEAFF
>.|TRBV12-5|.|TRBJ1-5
TGTGCTAGTGGTTTGGAACAGGGAAATCAGCCCCAGCATTTT
CASGLEQGNQPQHF
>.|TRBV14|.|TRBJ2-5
TGTGCCAGCAGCCACGAATTTGAGACCCAGTACTTC
CASSHEFETQYF
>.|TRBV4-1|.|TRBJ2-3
TGCGCCAGCAGCCTCCAGGGGCGGGGACTAACAGATACGCAGTATTTT
CASSLQGRGLTDTQYF
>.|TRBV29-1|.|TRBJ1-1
TGCAGCGTTGAAGATGAGGGCACTGAAGCTTTCTTT
CSVEDEGTEAFF
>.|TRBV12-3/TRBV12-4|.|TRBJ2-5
TGTGCCAGCAGTCCTTGGGGGCACGAGACCCAGTACTTC
CASSPWGHETQYF
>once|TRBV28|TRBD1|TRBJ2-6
TGTGCCAGCAGTTTATCGACAGGGTTCCCTCTCTGGGCCAACGTCCTGACTTTC
CASSLSTGFPLWANVLTF
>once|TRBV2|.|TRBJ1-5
TGTGCCAGCAGTGAAGGAGGTCAGCCCCAGCATTTT
CASSEGGQPQHF
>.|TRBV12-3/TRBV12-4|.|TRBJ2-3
TGTGCCAGCAGTTTCCGGACTCGCCAAGCGCAGTATTTT
CASSFRTRQAQYF
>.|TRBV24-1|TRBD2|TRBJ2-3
TGTGCCACCAGTGATGTAGGACTAGCGGGGACAGATACGCAGTATTTT
CATSDVGLAGTDTQYF
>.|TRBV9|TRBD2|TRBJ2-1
TGTGCCAGCAGCCCGGGGGGTTCGACCTACAATGAGCAGTTCTTC
CASSPGGSTYNEQFF
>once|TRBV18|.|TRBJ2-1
TGTGCCAGCTCACCAGCACAGGGCTCCTACAATGAGCAGTTCTTC
CASSPAQGSYNEQFF
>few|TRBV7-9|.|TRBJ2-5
TGTGCCAGCAGCTCGCCCAGGACAGATCAAGAGACCCAGTACTTC
CASSSPRTDQETQYF
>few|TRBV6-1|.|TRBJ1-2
TGTGCCAGCAGTGAAGCAGTTTTTCCTAACTATGGCTACACCTTC
CASSEAVFPNYGYTF
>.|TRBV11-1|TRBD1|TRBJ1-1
TGTGCCAGCAGCTCAGGGGGGGAGAACACTGAAGCTTTCTTT
CASSSGGENTEAFF
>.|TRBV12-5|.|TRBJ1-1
TGTGCTAGTGGTTTGGCAACGACAGCCATGAACACTGAAGCTTTCTTT
CASGLATTAMNTEAFF
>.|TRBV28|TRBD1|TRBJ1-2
TGTGCCAGCAGTTCGGGACAGGGTGATTATGGCTACACCTTC
CASSSGQGDYGYTF
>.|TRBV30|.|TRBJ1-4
TGTGCCTGGAGGGGGAATTTTGAAAAACTGTTTTTT
CAWRGNFEKLFF
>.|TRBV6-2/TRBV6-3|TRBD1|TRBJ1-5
TGTGCCAGCAGTACCGGGACAGCGGTTCCGGGGTTCGGTCAGCCCCAGCATTTT
CASSTGTAVPGFGQPQHF
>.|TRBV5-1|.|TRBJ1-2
TGCGCCAGCAGCTTGGGTACGGACCGCTGGTCCGGTTGGACGGTCTATGGCTACACCTTC
CASSLGTDRWSGWTVYGYTF
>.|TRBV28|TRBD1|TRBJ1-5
TGTGCCAGCAGTTCCGGGACAGCAAATCAGCCCCAGCATTTT
CASSSGTANQPQHF
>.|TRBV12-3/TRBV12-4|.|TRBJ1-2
TGTGCCAGCAGTTTTCAGGCGGACTATGGCTACACCTTC
CASSFQADYGYTF
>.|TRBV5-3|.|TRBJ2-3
TGTGCCAGAAGCTTTCTGTATGGGCAGTATTTT
CARSFLYGQYF
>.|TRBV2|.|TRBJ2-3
TGTGCCAGCAGTGAAGCCGCAGGGATCTTTGATACGCAGTATTTT
CASSEAAGIFDTQYF
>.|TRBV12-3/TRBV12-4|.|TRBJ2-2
TGTGCCAGCAGCCGGGTGGGCGGGCTGTTTTTT
CASSRVGGLFF
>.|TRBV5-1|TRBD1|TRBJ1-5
TGCGCCAGCAGCTTGACAGGGGCCGATCAGCCCCAGCATTTT
CASSLTGADQPQHF
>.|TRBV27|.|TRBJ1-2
TGTGCCAGCAGTTTCCTGACTGGTGAGGGCTACACCTTC
CASSFLTGEGYTF
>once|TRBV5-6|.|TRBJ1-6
TGTGCCAGCAGCTCGGGGAGTCGTGTAGCCCTCCACTTT
CASSSGSRVALHF
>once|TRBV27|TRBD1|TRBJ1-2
TGTGCCAGCAGTTCCCTCCCGACAGGGTTTAACTATGGCTACACCTTC
CASSSLPTGFNYGYTF
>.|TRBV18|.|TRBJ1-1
TGTGCCAGCTCACTCGGGACCATGAACACTGAAGCTTTCTTT
CASSLGTMNTEAFF
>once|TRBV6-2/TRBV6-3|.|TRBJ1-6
TGTGCCAGCAGCCCGACCGGTCTGGGGTCACCCCTCCACTTT
CASSPTGLGSPLHF
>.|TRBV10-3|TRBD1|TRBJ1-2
TGTGCCATCAGTGAGTCGGGGACAGGAAAAGAAGCTAACTATGGCTACACCTTC
CAISESGTGKEANYGYTF
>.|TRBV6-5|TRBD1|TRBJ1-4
TGTGCCAGCAGTCCACAGGGGGAAAAACTGTTTTTT
CASSPQGEKLFF
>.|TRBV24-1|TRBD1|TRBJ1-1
TGTGCCACCAAGGACAGGGAAGGTACTGAAGCTTTCTTT
CATKDREGTEAFF
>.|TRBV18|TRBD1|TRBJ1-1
TGTGCCAGCTCACCGGTTAATCTACAGGGGGCAACTGAAGCTTTCTTT
CASSPVNLQGATEAFF
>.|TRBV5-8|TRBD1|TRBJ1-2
TGTGCCAGCAGCCGAACAGGGGGCGCTGGCTATGGCTACACCTTC
CASSRTGGAGYGYTF
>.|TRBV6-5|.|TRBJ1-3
TGTGCCAGCAGTCGTTCACCTAACTCTGGAAACACCATATATTTT
CASSRSPNSGNTIYF
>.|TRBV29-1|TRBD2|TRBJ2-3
TGCAGCGTTGTGGCAGGGTGGGGGGGGGATACGCAGTATTTT
CSVVAGWGGDTQYF
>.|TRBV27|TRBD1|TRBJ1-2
TGTGCCAGCAGTCTGGACAGGGATTATTATGGCTACACCTTC
CASSLDRDYYGYTF
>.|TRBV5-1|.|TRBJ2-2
TGCGCCAGCAGTTCGGGGGCGAACACCGGGGAGCTGTTTTTT
CASSSGANTGELFF
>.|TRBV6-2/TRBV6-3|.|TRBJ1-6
TGTGCCAGCAGTCTGGTCAGGAATTCACCCCTCCACTTT
CASSLVRNSPLHF
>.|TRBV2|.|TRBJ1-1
TGTGCCAGCAGGGTGGAGATGAACACTGAAGCTTTCTTT
CASRVEMNTEAFF
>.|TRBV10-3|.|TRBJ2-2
TGTGCCGTCCAAGGCCAGATGAACACCGGGGAGCTGTTTTTT
CAVQGQMNTGELFF
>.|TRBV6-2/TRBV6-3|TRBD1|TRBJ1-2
TGTGCCAGCAGCCGCCGGACAGGGGGCTATGGCTACACCTTC
CASSRRTGGYGYTF
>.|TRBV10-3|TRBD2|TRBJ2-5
TGTGCCATCAGTAGGGGTCCAGCGGGGGAAGAGACCCAGTACTTC
CAISRGPAGEETQYF